In this sample, the clone carrying this T cell receptor beta chain turned up a few times. What it binds is unknown. This entry is derived from a study of vaccination and CD4 T cells after COVID-19. Study-level points and caveats: From 21 to 38, the median of SARS-CoV-2-reactive clonotypes rose without reaching significance.

Cultured CD4+ T cell DNA underwent sequencing with the Oncomine TCR Beta short-read assay. TCRdb passed the PCR reads through MiXCR, listing each CDR3 protein once. The sample yields about 11,000 distinct CDR3 sequences, 25% to 35% seen once. The CDR3 contains 15 residues. The germline CDR1 and CDR2 sequences are MGHRA and YSYEKL. Trimming removed 2 bases from V and 2 bases from J; junction bases left unmatched: 1. Treatment defined: approximately nine-day PBMC culture with coronavirus spike peptide pools or control peptides (ViraFEST assay). The rearrangement uses TRBV4-1 and TRBJ1-5; 9 bases line up with TRBD1. The receptor comes from a human donor with COVID-19. Sequencing was carried out using cultured CD4+ T cells from blood. CDR3 amino acids: CASSQTGGRNQPQHF. The CDR3 region has the DNA TGCGCCAGCAGCCAAACAGGGGGCCGCAATCAGCCCCAGCATTTT.